This TCR beta chain appears in the sequencing data of a study of blood T cell repertoires in COVID-19. Turning to the study itself: Sites across the United States, Italy and Spain contributed samples from acute and convalescent COVID-19. Nucleic acid was either cDNA or gDNA, and it came from T cells, B-cell-depleted T cells, or PBMCs.

Germline V lookup: CDR1 GTSNPN, CDR2 SVGIG (reference sequence). V shed 7 bases, J shed 6 bases, and the junction held 9 bases outside the gene matches. The CDR3 runs 14 residues. Per the original data handling: By means of reference gene primer amplification, nucleated cell counts were estimated. Only in-frame clones appear in the TCRdb table, and some are missing; sequencing was by immunoSEQ multiplex PCR. V and J calls and clone size are given by that table; D and trimming were obtained from the DNA. The data show more than 90,000 clones, around 85% seen once. The receptor's source is an older woman with active or convalescent COVID-19. The V and J genes are TRBV30 and TRBJ2-2; the match to TRBD1 covers 9 bases. Specimen: peripheral blood. The CDR3 region is CASRQGVSAGELFF. The CDR3 DNA sequence: TGTGCCTCCCGACAGGGGGTGTCCGCCGGGGAGCTGTTTTTT.